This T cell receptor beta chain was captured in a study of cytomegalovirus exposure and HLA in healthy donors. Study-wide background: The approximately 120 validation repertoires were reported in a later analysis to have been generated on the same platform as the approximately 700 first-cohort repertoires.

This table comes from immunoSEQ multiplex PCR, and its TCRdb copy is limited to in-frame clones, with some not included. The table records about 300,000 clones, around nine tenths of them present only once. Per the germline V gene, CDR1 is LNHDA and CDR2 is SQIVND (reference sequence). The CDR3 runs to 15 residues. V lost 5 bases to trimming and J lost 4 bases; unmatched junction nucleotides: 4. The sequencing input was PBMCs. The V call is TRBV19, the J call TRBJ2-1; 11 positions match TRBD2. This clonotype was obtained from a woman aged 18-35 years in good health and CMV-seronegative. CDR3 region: CASSALAGGYNEQFF. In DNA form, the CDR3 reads TGTGCCAGTAGTGCTCTAGCGGGAGGATACAATGAGCAGTTCTTC.